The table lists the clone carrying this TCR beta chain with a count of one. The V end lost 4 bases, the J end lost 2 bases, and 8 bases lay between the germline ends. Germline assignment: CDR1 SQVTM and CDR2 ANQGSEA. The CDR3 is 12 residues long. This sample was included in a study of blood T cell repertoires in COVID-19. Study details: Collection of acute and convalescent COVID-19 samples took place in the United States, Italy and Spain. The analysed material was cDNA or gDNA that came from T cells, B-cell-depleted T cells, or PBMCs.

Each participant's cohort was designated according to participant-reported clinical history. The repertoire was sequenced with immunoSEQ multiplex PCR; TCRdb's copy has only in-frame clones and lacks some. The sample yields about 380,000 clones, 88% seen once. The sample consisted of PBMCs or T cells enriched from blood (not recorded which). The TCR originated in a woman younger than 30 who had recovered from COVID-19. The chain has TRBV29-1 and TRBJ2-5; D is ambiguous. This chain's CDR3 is CSVAQAQETQYF. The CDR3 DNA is TGCAGCGTTGCGCAGGCTCAAGAGACCCAGTACTTC.